This T cell receptor beta chain derives from a study of identical twins. The CDR3 sequence is 14 residues long. From germline, CDR1 is MNHNS and CDR2 SASEGT. Trimming took off 4 bases at V and 10 bases at J, with 17 bases between the two ends. A single record per CDR3 protein comes from TCRdb applying MiXCR to the 5' RACE reads. Among 450,000 or so distinct CDR3 sequences listed, roughly an eighth were seen once. The same data also went into a second study, on yellow fever vaccine responses in identical twins.

The chain carries TRBV6-1 and TRBJ1-3; tentatively, D is TRBD1 (6 bases). This TCR came from a woman aged 18 to 35 in good health. Sequencing used CD4+ T cells sorted from blood. CDR3 DNA: TGTGCCAGCAGTGGCTCGGGACACCACGGTACCATATATTTT. It codes for CASSGSGHHGTIYF.